A single sample is the source of the 13 T cell receptor beta chains below, sequenced in a study of blood T cell repertoires in COVID-19. Using immunoSEQ multiplex PCR, the repertoire was profiled, and TCRdb retains in-frame clones only, with some absent. This sample carries 200,000 to 250,000 clones, roughly 90% of them seen once, and the ten largest clones take around 2.2%. What was sequenced was peripheral blood. All receptors derive from a man aged 25 to 40 who had recovered from COVID-19.

The V and J genes are TRBV6-5 and TRBJ1-1; TRBD1 is a possible D gene (6 bases). CDR1 and CDR2 (germline): MNHEY, SVGAGI. Trimming cost V 6 bases and J 4 bases, with 15 bases left between them. This CDR3 has 14 residues. The CDR3 nucleotides are TGTGCCAGCAGGCCCTCAGGGGAAATCACTGAAGCTTTCTTT. It translates to CASRPSGEITEAFF.

V gene TRBV5-8 combines with J gene TRBJ1-2, with a possible D match to TRBD1 (6 bases). V dropped 4 bases and J dropped 0 bases, with 16 bases sitting between them. The CDR3 length is 16 residues. From germline, CDR1 is SGHTS and CDR2 YDEGEE. CDR3 nucleotides: TGTGCCAGCAGCCGATCTTACGGACAGTCTAACTATGGCTACACCTTC. This translates into CASSRSYGQSNYGYTF.

In this sample, this clone turned up a few times. This chain uses TRBV10-2 with TRBJ2-7; 8 bases agree with TRBD1. The CDR3 loop spans 13 amino acids. CDR1 is WSHSY and CDR2 is SAAADI in the germline V gene. V was pared by 11 bases and J by 1 base, with 7 bases of the junction left unmatched. The CDR3: CAGSQGASYEQYF. CDR3 sequence (DNA): TGCGCCGGTTCCCAGGGGGCGTCCTACGAGCAGTACTTC.

V and J are TRBV10-3 and TRBJ2-2; 8 positions agree with TRBD1. CDR3 length: 15 amino acids. V lost 0 bases, J lost 7 bases, and 4 bases stayed unmatched. CDR1 is ENHRY, CDR2 SYGVKD, per germline. For the CDR3, the DNA is TGTGCCATCAGTGAGTCTCCAGGGGGCATCGGGGAGCTGTTTTTT. As protein: CAISESPGGIGELFF.

This rearrangement joins TRBV10-2 to TRBJ1-2; 7 positions match TRBD1. The junction had 5 bases not matched to a gene; V was cut back by 3 bases and J by 7 bases. CDR3 length: 13 residues. The germline gives CDR1 WSHSY, CDR2 SAAADI. In nucleotides, the CDR3 is TGCGCCAGCAGTGAAGACAGGGTCAGTGGCTACACCTTC. This encodes CASSEDRVSGYTF.

The chain couples TRBV7-8 to TRBJ1-4, with D maybe TRBD1 (6 bases). Germline assignment: CDR1 SGHVS and CDR2 FQNEAQ. Trimming left V 4 bases short and J 9 bases short, with 18 bases between. This CDR3 is 15 amino acids long. The CDR3 sequence is CASSSRAYREKKLFF. The CDR3, as DNA: TGTGCCAGCAGCTCCCGAGCCTACAGGGAAAAAAAACTGTTTTTT.

The gene calls are TRBV4-3 and TRBJ2-1; TRBD2 is a possible D gene (6 bases). CDR1 and CDR2 (germline): LGHNA, YSLEER. V was clipped by 1 base and J by 4 bases, with 20 bases between them. CDR3 length equals 18 residues. DNA for the CDR3: TGCGCCAGCAGCCAAGTGAACGAGTACGGGGGTGGGTACAATGAGCAGTTCTTC. Translating gives CASSQVNEYGGGYNEQFF.

The rearrangement joins TRBV15 to TRBJ2-5; D may be TRBD1 (6 bases). CDR3 length: 12 amino acids. The germline CDR1 and CDR2 sequences are LNHNV and YYDKDF (reference sequence). V was pared by 0 bases and J by 11 bases, with 10 bases between. CDR3 protein: CATSRDSGEQYF. DNA of the CDR3: TGTGCCACCAGCAGAGATTCAGGGGAGCAGTACTTC.

This chain uses TRBV2 with TRBJ1-2; TRBD1 is a possible D gene (6 bases). This CDR3 comprises 14 residues. V lost 6 bases to trimming and J lost 1 base, with 12 bases between them. The V gene's germline CDR1 is SNHLY and CDR2 FYNNEI. CDR3 nucleotide sequence: TGTGCCAGCAGAGCCGGACAGCTTAACTATGGCTACACCTTC. The encoded protein is CASRAGQLNYGYTF. The whole variable domain, filled in from reference TRBV2 and TRBJ1-2, reads EPEVTQTPSHQVTQMGQEVILRCVPISNHLYFYWYRQILGQKVEFLVSFYNNEISEKSEIFDDQFSVERPDGSNFTLKIRSTKLEDSAMYFCASRAGQLNYGYTFGSGTRLTVV.

V is TRBV12-3 or TRBV12-4 and J is TRBJ1-5; TRBD1 might be the D (6 bases). V dropped 6 bases and J dropped 7 bases, with 13 bases sitting between them. CDR3 length: 13 amino acids. CDR3 in amino acids: CASSLIQGQPQHF. Here the CDR3 DNA reads TGTGCCAGCAGCCTTATACAGGGACAGCCCCAGCATTTT.

This clone is a singleton in its sample. V usage is TRBV20-1 and J usage is TRBJ2-5; TRBD1 might be the D (6 bases). V shed 3 bases and J shed 0 bases, with 11 bases lying between them. CDR3 length: 14 amino acids. Germline loops: CDR1 DFQATT, CDR2 SNEGSKA (reference sequence). CDR3 in amino acids: CSASGGTNQETQYF. The CDR3 nucleotides read TGCAGTGCTAGTGGGGGCACTAACCAAGAGACCCAGTACTTC.

This chain uses TRBV5-1 with TRBJ2-1; D ambiguous. CDR3 length: 13 amino acids. The ends were cut back, 0 bases at V and 7 bases at J, with 8 bases in the middle. The germline CDR1 and CDR2 sequences are SGHRS and YFSETQ. The CDR3 region is CASSLVSPNEQFF. DNA of the CDR3: TGCGCCAGCAGCTTGGTTAGTCCGAATGAGCAGTTCTTC. The complete variable domain, with remaining parts taken from reference TRBV5-1 and TRBJ2-1, reads KAGVTQTPRYLIKTRGQQVTLSCSPISGHRSVSWYQQTPGQGLQFLFEYFSETQRNKGNFPGRFSGRQFSNSRSEMNVSTLELGDSALYLCASSLVSPNEQFFGPGTRLTVL.

J is TRBJ1-2 and V is TRBV7-9, with D maybe TRBD1 (5 bases). The CDR3 runs 14 residues. The germline gives CDR1 SEHNR, CDR2 FQNEAQ (reference sequence). The ends were cut back, 1 base at V and 8 bases at J, with 14 bases in the middle. CDR3 region: CASSLDGPDRGYTF. For the CDR3, the DNA is TGTGCCAGCAGCTTAGATGGGCCTGACAGAGGCTACACCTTC.